Listed below are T cell receptor beta chains from one sample, sequenced in a study of neurological immune-mediated disorders. TCRdb recomputed calls from the 5' RACE reads with MiXCR, one row per CDR3 protein. The table lists tens of thousands of distinct CDR3 sequences, 4% of them singletons. Sequenced input: CD4+ T cells from blood. The receptors shown here come from a woman aged 35 to 49 with multiple sclerosis. Both conserved end residues are part of each CDR3. The D gene is left open where the match is weak. Where a row states a size, it is once, few, many or the class of an expanded clone; other rows omit it.

DNA: TGTGCCATCAGGGCAGGGGCGGTGAACACTGAAGCTTTCTTT
CDR3: CAIRAGAVNTEAFF
size: many
D: NA
length: 14
V: TRBV10-3
J: TRBJ1-1

DNA: TGTGCCAGCAGCCCGCAACTGGGGGCCTCACCCCTCCACTTT
CDR3: CASSPQLGASPLHF
size: many
D: NA
length: 14
V: TRBV5-4
J: TRBJ1-6

DNA: TGTGCCAGCAGTGAACTGGGGGCTGGAAACATTCAGTACTTC
CDR3: CASSELGAGNIQYF
size: many
D: NA
length: 14
V: TRBV2
J: TRBJ2-4

DNA: TGTGCCAGCAGCCAACGACAGGGTGTCACTGAAGCTTTCTTT
CDR3: CASSQRQGVTEAFF
size: many
D: TRBD1
length: 14
V: TRBV3-1
J: TRBJ1-1

DNA: TGCAGTGCTATTAGGACAGATACGCAGTATTTT
CDR3: CSAIRTDTQYF
size: many
D: NA
length: 11
V: TRBV20-1
J: TRBJ2-3

DNA: TGCGCCAGCAGTTGGGACGTGGCCAACGGAAACACCATATATTTT
CDR3: CASSWDVANGNTIYF
size: many
D: NA
length: 15
V: TRBV5-1
J: TRBJ1-3

DNA: TGCGCCAGCAGCTTCCTCGGGGAGCGGGGCGAGCAGTACTTC
CDR3: CASSFLGERGEQYF
size: many
D: TRBD2
length: 14
V: TRBV5-1
J: TRBJ2-7

DNA: TGTGCCAGCAGTTACTCGATCGGACTATCCTACGAGCAGTACTTC
CDR3: CASSYSIGLSYEQYF
size: many
D: NA
length: 15
V: TRBV6-5
J: TRBJ2-7

DNA: TGCGCCAGCAGCTGGCTTGAAGGGGGCGAGCAGTACTTC
CDR3: CASSWLEGGEQYF
size: many
D: NA
length: 13
V: TRBV5-1
J: TRBJ2-7

DNA: TGTGCCAGCAGTTACTCGCATGGGGCTCGGGAGACCCAGTACTTC
CDR3: CASSYSHGARETQYF
size: many
D: NA
length: 15
V: TRBV6-6
J: TRBJ2-5

DNA: TGTGCCAGCAGCTTGGAAGGGACAGGCAACTACGAGCAGTACTTC
CDR3: CASSLEGTGNYEQYF
size: many
D: TRBD1
length: 15
V: TRBV5-4
J: TRBJ2-7

DNA: TGTGCCAGCACCTCGGGGCAGGGCAGCTCCTATAATTCACCCCTCCACTTT
CDR3: CASTSGQGSSYNSPLHF
size: many
D: NA
length: 17
V: TRBV6-6
J: TRBJ1-6

DNA: TGCAGTGCTAGAGAGGGGCCGACGAACACTGAAGCTTTCTTT
CDR3: CSAREGPTNTEAFF
size: many
D: NA
length: 14
V: TRBV20-1
J: TRBJ1-1

DNA: TGCGCCAGCAGCTTGGCAGGGGTCCTGAACACTGAAGCTTTCTTT
CDR3: CASSLAGVLNTEAFF
size: many
D: NA
length: 15
V: TRBV5-1
J: TRBJ1-1

DNA: TGTGCCAGCAGCTTATTTACAGGGAATGAGCAGTTCTTC
CDR3: CASSLFTGNEQFF
size: many
D: NA
length: 13
V: TRBV5-6
J: TRBJ2-1

DNA: TGTGCCAGCAGTTTACCCGGAGTGGGGCCCCAGCATTTT
CDR3: CASSLPGVGPQHF
size: many
D: NA
length: 13
V: TRBV12-3/TRBV12-4
J: TRBJ1-5

DNA: TGTGCCAGCAGCTTAAGGGGCCCGGGCACAGATACGCAGTATTTT
CDR3: CASSLRGPGTDTQYF
size: many
D: NA
length: 15
V: TRBV11-2
J: TRBJ2-3

DNA: TGTGCCAGCAGCGACAGGGAAGGGCAGCCCCAGCATTTT
CDR3: CASSDREGQPQHF
size: many
D: TRBD1
length: 13
V: TRBV6-6
J: TRBJ1-5

DNA: TGTGCCAGTAGTCCACAGGGGTCCACCGGGGAGCTGTTTTTT
CDR3: CASSPQGSTGELFF
size: many
D: TRBD1
length: 14
V: TRBV19
J: TRBJ2-2

DNA: TGCAGTGCTAGAGATTTACGGGGGTTCTCTGAAGCTTTCTTT
CDR3: CSARDLRGFSEAFF
size: medium-sized
D: NA
length: 14
V: TRBV20-1
J: TRBJ1-1

DNA: TGTGCCAGCAGCTTAGGGCAAGCAATCACCGGGGAGCTGTTTTTT
CDR3: CASSLGQAITGELFF
size: NA
D: NA
length: 15
V: TRBV7-9
J: TRBJ2-2

DNA: TGTGCCAGCCGAGAACAAGGGGGCACAGATACGCAGTATTTT
CDR3: CASREQGGTDTQYF
size: many
D: NA
length: 14
V: TRBV7-9
J: TRBJ2-3

DNA: TGCGCCAGCAGCCGAGCGGGAACGAATCAGCCCCAGCATTTT
CDR3: CASSRAGTNQPQHF
size: many
D: NA
length: 14
V: TRBV4-1
J: TRBJ1-5

DNA: TGCGCCAGCAGCGGAGGGACAATTAACACTGAAGCTTTCTTT
CDR3: CASSGGTINTEAFF
size: many
D: NA
length: 14
V: TRBV5-1
J: TRBJ1-1

DNA: TGTGCCAGCAGTCCTAGGGGATTCGCCTACTCTGGGGCCAACGTCCTGACTTTC
CDR3: CASSPRGFAYSGANVLTF
size: many
D: NA
length: 18
V: TRBV12-3/TRBV12-4
J: TRBJ2-6

DNA: TGCGCCAGCAGCTTGACTAGTCTAGAAGAGACCCAGTACTTC
CDR3: CASSLTSLEETQYF
size: many
D: NA
length: 14
V: TRBV5-1
J: TRBJ2-5

DNA: TGTGCCAGCAGCGTAGGGGCGGGCGCCTACGAGCAGTACTTC
CDR3: CASSVGAGAYEQYF
size: many
D: NA
length: 14
V: TRBV9
J: TRBJ2-7

DNA: TGTGCCAGCTCACCAATGGGGTTTGAAGCTTTCTTT
CDR3: CASSPMGFEAFF
size: NA
D: NA
length: 12
V: TRBV18
J: TRBJ1-1

DNA: TGCGCCAGCAGCTACATAGCGGGGGGGCGTTACAATGAGCAGTTCTTC
CDR3: CASSYIAGGRYNEQFF
size: many
D: TRBD2
length: 16
V: TRBV5-1
J: TRBJ2-1

DNA: TGTGCCAGCAGCCAAGACGGGAGGTGGACGGAATCCTACGAGCAGTACTTC
CDR3: CASSQDGRWTESYEQYF
size: many
D: TRBD2
length: 17
V: TRBV3-1
J: TRBJ2-7

DNA: TGCAGTGCTGCACCTGGACAGGGAACCTACGAGCAGTACTTC
CDR3: CSAAPGQGTYEQYF
size: many
D: TRBD1
length: 14
V: TRBV20-1
J: TRBJ2-7

DNA: TGCGCCAGCAGCCAAGATAGGGGCTGGGGTAGCGGGCGTACCTACGAGCAGTACTTC
CDR3: CASSQDRGWGSGRTYEQYF
size: many
D: TRBD2
length: 19
V: TRBV4-1
J: TRBJ2-7

DNA: TGCGCCAGCAGAGAGCTAGCGGGGACCACAGATACGCAGTATTTT
CDR3: CASRELAGTTDTQYF
size: many
D: TRBD2
length: 15
V: TRBV5-1
J: TRBJ2-3

DNA: TGTGCCAGCAGTATTCAAAGGAACACTGAAGCTTTCTTT
CDR3: CASSIQRNTEAFF
size: many
D: NA
length: 13
V: TRBV12-3/TRBV12-4
J: TRBJ1-1

DNA: TGTGCCAGCAGCGTGACCGGGACAGGGGGCATCGGTGAGCAGTTCTTC
CDR3: CASSVTGTGGIGEQFF
size: many
D: TRBD1
length: 16
V: TRBV9
J: TRBJ2-1

DNA: TGTGCCAGCAGCGTTAGCGGGGGGCCCACAGATACGCAGTATTTT
CDR3: CASSVSGGPTDTQYF
size: many
D: TRBD2
length: 15
V: TRBV9
J: TRBJ2-3

DNA: TGTGCCAGCAGCTCGCAGAGGAGCTATCAGCCCCAGCATTTT
CDR3: CASSSQRSYQPQHF
size: many
D: NA
length: 14
V: TRBV5-6
J: TRBJ1-5

DNA: TGCGCCAGCAGGGAGAGGAACACTGAAGCTTTCTTT
CDR3: CASRERNTEAFF
size: many
D: NA
length: 12
V: TRBV5-1
J: TRBJ1-1

DNA: TGCGCCAGCAGCCCGGCCGAGACAGGGGATGAGAACACTGAAGCTTTCTTT
CDR3: CASSPAETGDENTEAFF
size: many
D: TRBD1
length: 17
V: TRBV5-1
J: TRBJ1-1

DNA: TGCAGTGGGTACGGGACAGGGCATGAAAAACTGTTTTTT
CDR3: CSGYGTGHEKLFF
size: many
D: TRBD1
length: 13
V: TRBV20-1
J: TRBJ1-4

DNA: TGTGCCAGCAGCCAACCGGCGGCCAAAAACATTCAGTACTTC
CDR3: CASSQPAAKNIQYF
size: many
D: NA
length: 14
V: TRBV3-1
J: TRBJ2-4

DNA: TGCGCCAGCGGAGCGGGGGGGACCACAGATACGCAGTATTTT
CDR3: CASGAGGTTDTQYF
size: many
D: TRBD2
length: 14
V: TRBV5-1
J: TRBJ2-3

DNA: TGTGCCAGCAGTTCGACTGCCCAGAATGAAAAACTGTTTTTT
CDR3: CASSSTAQNEKLFF
size: many
D: NA
length: 14
V: TRBV7-8
J: TRBJ1-4

DNA: TGTGCCAGCAGTTTCCGGGACGAGAACACAGATACGCAGTATTTT
CDR3: CASSFRDENTDTQYF
size: many
D: NA
length: 15
V: TRBV12-3/TRBV12-4
J: TRBJ2-3

DNA: TGCAGCGTGGGACAGGTGAAAAACATTCAGTACTTC
CDR3: CSVGQVKNIQYF
size: many
D: TRBD1
length: 12
V: TRBV29-1
J: TRBJ2-4

DNA: TGTGCCAGCAGCTTTAGGCAGGGGGCCACTGAAGCTTTCTTT
CDR3: CASSFRQGATEAFF
size: many
D: TRBD1
length: 14
V: TRBV7-2
J: TRBJ1-1

DNA: TGTGCCAGCAATAACAGGGGTGGGGACACCGGGGAGCTGTTTTTT
CDR3: CASNNRGGDTGELFF
size: many
D: TRBD1
length: 15
V: TRBV12-3/TRBV12-4
J: TRBJ2-2

DNA: TGTGCTAGTGGCCTTATACAGGGAGGCGAAGCTTTCTTT
CDR3: CASGLIQGGEAFF
size: many
D: NA
length: 13
V: TRBV12-5
J: TRBJ1-1

DNA: TGCAGTGCTACGGGACAGGGTGGGACAGATACGCAGTATTTT
CDR3: CSATGQGGTDTQYF
size: many
D: TRBD1
length: 14
V: TRBV20-1
J: TRBJ2-3

DNA: TGTGCCAGCAGACGCGGGACAGTGCCCTCTGGTGAAGCTTTCTTT
CDR3: CASRRGTVPSGEAFF
size: NA
D: TRBD1
length: 15
V: TRBV2
J: TRBJ1-1

DNA: TGTGCCAGCTCCCCACGGGGGGGAGATACGCAGTATTTT
CDR3: CASSPRGGDTQYF
size: many
D: TRBD2
length: 13
V: TRBV18
J: TRBJ2-3

DNA: TGCGCCAGCAGCACCCTAGCGGGGGGGGACAATGAGCAGTTCTTC
CDR3: CASSTLAGGDNEQFF
size: many
D: TRBD2
length: 15
V: TRBV5-1
J: TRBJ2-1

DNA: TGTGCCAGCAGCCCGAGCTCCTACAATGAGCAGTTCTTC
CDR3: CASSPSSYNEQFF
size: many
D: NA
length: 13
V: TRBV7-2
J: TRBJ2-1

DNA: TGCGCCAGCAGCACGAGCGGGGACCGGGTCGATACGCAGTATTTT
CDR3: CASSTSGDRVDTQYF
size: many
D: TRBD2
length: 15
V: TRBV5-1
J: TRBJ2-3

DNA: TGTGCCAGCAGCCCTTTCAGACCTTCCAGCTCCTACAATGAGCAGTTCTTC
CDR3: CASSPFRPSSSYNEQFF
size: many
D: NA
length: 17
V: TRBV6-6
J: TRBJ2-1

DNA: TGTGCCAGCAGCTTACAGGGGAGTCAGCCCCAGCATTTT
CDR3: CASSLQGSQPQHF
size: few
D: NA
length: 13
V: TRBV7-2
J: TRBJ1-5